These T cell receptor beta chains were read from a single sample in a study of PD-1 blockade in classical Hodgkin lymphoma. The data were produced by immunoSEQ multiplex PCR, yet TCRdb's version contains in-frame clones alone and is incomplete. The table has about 35,000 clones, approximately 90% seen once. The material sequenced was CD4+ T cells from blood, taken at baseline. These TCRs come from a human donor with classical Hodgkin lymphoma. Both conserved end residues are part of each CDR3. A D gene is named only where the DNA matches it firmly. The size of a clone is reported for some rows only, either as once, few or many, or as a class for expanded clones.

abundance: .
v_gene: TRBV19
j_gene: TRBJ2-7
d_gene: .
CDR3aa: CASSYDGLYEQYF
CDR3nt: TGTGCCAGTAGTTACGACGGACTATACGAGCAGTACTTC

abundance: .
v_gene: TRBV4-1
j_gene: TRBJ2-5
d_gene: TRBD2
CDR3aa: CASSQDRGSGRKETQYF
CDR3nt: TGCGCCAGCAGCCAAGATCGTGGTAGCGGGAGAAAAGAGACCCAGTACTTC

abundance: once
v_gene: TRBV6-6
j_gene: TRBJ2-4
d_gene: .
CDR3aa: CASSTEGELAKNIQYF
CDR3nt: TGTGCCAGCAGTACTGAGGGAGAATTAGCCAAAAACATTCAGTACTTC

abundance: .
v_gene: TRBV9
j_gene: TRBJ2-7
d_gene: TRBD2
CDR3aa: CASSFQGLAGSEQYF
CDR3nt: TGTGCCAGCAGTTTTCAAGGGCTAGCGGGTTCCGAGCAGTACTTC

abundance: .
v_gene: TRBV5-6
j_gene: TRBJ2-7
d_gene: TRBD2
CDR3aa: CASSLASGSLHEQYF
CDR3nt: TGTGCCAGCAGCTTGGCTAGCGGGAGTCTCCACGAGCAGTACTTC

abundance: .
v_gene: TRBV9
j_gene: TRBJ1-1
d_gene: .
CDR3aa: CASSVASGSQEAFF
CDR3nt: TGTGCCAGCAGCGTAGCTTCCGGTAGTCAAGAAGCTTTCTTT

abundance: .
v_gene: TRBV11-2
j_gene: TRBJ2-1
d_gene: .
CDR3aa: CASRSILGRGEGQFF
CDR3nt: TGTGCCAGCAGATCTATTTTGGGTAGGGGAGAAGGGCAGTTCTTC

abundance: .
v_gene: TRBV7-6
j_gene: TRBJ1-5
d_gene: .
CDR3aa: CASSLGTDQPQHF
CDR3nt: TGTGCCAGCAGCTTAGGGACAGATCAGCCCCAGCATTTT

abundance: .
v_gene: TRBV30
j_gene: TRBJ2-7
d_gene: .
CDR3aa: CAWSVRGFFLYEQYF
CDR3nt: TGTGCCTGGAGTGTCCGAGGGTTCTTCCTCTACGAGCAGTACTTC

abundance: .
v_gene: TRBV6-6
j_gene: TRBJ2-7
d_gene: TRBD1
CDR3aa: CASLHYWGQGADEQYF
CDR3nt: TGTGCCAGCTTACACTACTGGGGGCAGGGGGCCGACGAGCAGTACTTC

abundance: .
v_gene: TRBV28
j_gene: TRBJ2-7
d_gene: .
CDR3aa: CASSAPGMRYEQYF
CDR3nt: TGTGCCAGCAGTGCCCCAGGGATGCGCTACGAGCAGTACTTC

abundance: .
v_gene: TRBV27
j_gene: TRBJ1-2
d_gene: TRBD1
CDR3aa: CASSFQGAIGGYTF
CDR3nt: TGTGCCAGCAGTTTTCAGGGGGCGATAGGTGGCTACACCTTC

abundance: few
v_gene: TRBV6-4
j_gene: TRBJ2-1
d_gene: TRBD2
CDR3aa: CASSGLAGGGEQFF
CDR3nt: TGTGCCAGCAGTGGACTAGCGGGAGGGGGTGAGCAGTTCTTC

abundance: .
v_gene: TRBV6-5
j_gene: TRBJ2-3
d_gene: .
CDR3aa: CASSYSQHTDTQYF
CDR3nt: TGTGCCAGCAGTTATTCGCAGCACACAGATACGCAGTATTTT

abundance: .
v_gene: TRBV7-9
j_gene: TRBJ1-5
d_gene: .
CDR3aa: CASSFNSPDQPQHF
CDR3nt: TGTGCCAGCAGCTTCAACTCCCCTGATCAGCCCCAGCATTTT

abundance: .
v_gene: TRBV11-3
j_gene: TRBJ2-2
d_gene: TRBD1
CDR3aa: CASSPKTGGPNTGELFF
CDR3nt: TGTGCCAGCAGCCCTAAAACAGGGGGCCCGAACACCGGGGAGCTGTTTTTT

abundance: .
v_gene: TRBV27
j_gene: TRBJ1-4
d_gene: TRBD1
CDR3aa: CASSDGGQGREKLFF
CDR3nt: TGTGCCAGCAGCGATGGGGGACAGGGCAGGGAAAAACTGTTTTTT

abundance: few
v_gene: TRBV2
j_gene: TRBJ2-3
d_gene: .
CDR3aa: CASWWGGTDTQYF
CDR3nt: TGTGCCAGCTGGTGGGGAGGCACAGATACGCAGTATTTT

abundance: .
v_gene: TRBV7-9
j_gene: TRBJ2-6
d_gene: TRBD1
CDR3aa: CASSLKGTGVSGANVLTF
CDR3nt: TGTGCCAGCAGCTTAAAAGGGACAGGAGTCTCTGGGGCCAACGTCCTGACTTTC

abundance: .
v_gene: TRBV27
j_gene: TRBJ1-2
d_gene: .
CDR3aa: CASSLEGHYGYTF
CDR3nt: TGTGCCAGCAGTTTGGAGGGACACTATGGCTACACCTTC

abundance: .
v_gene: TRBV19
j_gene: TRBJ2-5
d_gene: .
CDR3aa: CASSTVGVPETQYF
CDR3nt: TGTGCCAGTAGTACCGTGGGGGTACCAGAGACCCAGTACTTC

abundance: .
v_gene: TRBV14
j_gene: TRBJ2-3
d_gene: .
CDR3aa: CASSQAGRGTYKGDTQYF
CDR3nt: TGTGCCAGCAGCCAAGCAGGTCGGGGAACCTACAAGGGAGATACGCAGTATTTT